This TCR beta chain was sequenced during a study of blood T cell repertoires in COVID-19 (dated by TCRdb to the early 2020s). Broadly, across the study: Samples from collaborators originated in the United States, Italy and Spain and spanned both the acute and convalescent phases of COVID-19. The material from the prospective study consisted of cDNA or gDNA derived from T cells, B-cell-depleted T cells, or PBMCs. Subjects who had been exposed to COVID-19, were actively infected with it, or had recovered from it provided the deeply sampled blood TCRbeta repertoires that made up the dataset. The repertoires were made available in a free public database intended to serve as a resource for research on the immune response to SARS-CoV-2. The samples were drawn from the first 160 participants of the ongoing ImmuneRACE study and from under 1,500 subjects provided by 6 global collaborators. A de-identified subject ID, COVID-19 status, age in years and sex were almost always included in the sample metadata. Where HLA class I and class II types were available, the types were taken from metadata supplied by the sample provider, not from assay-based typing.

To note about this clone: No cognate antigen has been identified for it. No much larger clone is present one base from it, and per-base qualities are unavailable.

TCRbeta CDR3 regions were amplified from genomic DNA using the immunoSEQ Assay, a bias-controlled multiplex PCR. On the study's bioinformatics: The number of nucleated cells in each sample was estimated by amplification of reference gene primers within the assay. To quantify the absolute abundance of each unique TCRbeta CDR3 rearrangement, sequence reads were collapsed and filtered. Productive Simpson clonality was computed per sample as the square root of Simpson's diversity index over productive rearrangements. TCRdb limited this immuneACCESS table to in-frame rearrangements with V and J called. A share of clones is missing; checked studies link under half to unresolved V genes, and the rest is unexplained. The D gene and trimming were derived from the DNA, and the V and J assignments and clone size from that table. This sample lists over 100,000 clones; approximately 89% were detected once. The leading ten clones occupy 4.5% of the sample.

Findings and caveats that apply to the study as a whole: Clinical and demographic metadata were provided uncurated, with the amount varying by source and participant.

Trimming takes 4 bases off V and 7 bases off J; junction bases not matched to a gene: 7. CDR1 MNHEY and CDR2 SMNVEV were looked up in the germline V gene (reference sequence). Its CDR3 holds 15 amino acids, cysteine through phenylalanine. CDR3 DNA is the only sequence kept; it has 45 bases, read in frame from the first base. Collaborating institutions collected whole blood in K2EDTA tubes following their own protocols. For TCRbeta analysis, collaborators shipped samples as frozen whole blood, isolated PBMCs, or DNA extracted from either of those sample types. The sequenced material came from peripheral blood. The chain is made from TRBV27 and TRBJ1-6; the junction holds 7 bases that match TRBD1. The sequence was obtained from a man aged 35-49 years with acute or convalescent COVID-19. The DNA reads TGTGCCAGCAGTTCCTTAGGGACAGTAAATTCACCCCTCCACTTT. This yields the protein CASSSLGTVNSPLHF.